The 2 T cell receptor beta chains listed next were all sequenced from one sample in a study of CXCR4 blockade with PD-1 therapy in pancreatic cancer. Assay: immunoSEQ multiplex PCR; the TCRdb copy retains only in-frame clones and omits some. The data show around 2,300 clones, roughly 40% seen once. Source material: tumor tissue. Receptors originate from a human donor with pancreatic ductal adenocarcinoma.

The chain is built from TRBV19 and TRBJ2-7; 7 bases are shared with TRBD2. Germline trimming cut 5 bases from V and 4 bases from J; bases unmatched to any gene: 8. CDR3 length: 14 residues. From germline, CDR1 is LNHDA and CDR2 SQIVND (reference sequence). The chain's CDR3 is CASSPTKRDYEQYF. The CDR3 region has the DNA TGTGCCAGTAGTCCCACGAAGCGGGATTACGAGCAGTACTTC.

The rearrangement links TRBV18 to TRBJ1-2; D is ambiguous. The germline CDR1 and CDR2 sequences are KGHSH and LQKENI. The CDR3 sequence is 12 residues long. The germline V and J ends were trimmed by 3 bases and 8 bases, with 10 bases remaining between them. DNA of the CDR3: TGTGCCAGCTCACCCCAGGCTCGCGGCTACACCTTC. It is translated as CASSPQARGYTF.